The 27 T cell receptor beta chains given below trace back to one sample, sequenced in a study of T cells in Graves' hyperthyroidism and ophthalmopathy. Researchers took RNA transcripts and amplified the TCR beta CDR3 regions from them. HTBI primers were the set used in a first-round RT-PCR of the TCR CDR3. MiXCR, run by TCRdb on the multiplex PCR reads, gives a single entry per CDR3 protein. The sample has around 56,000 distinct CDR3 sequences; about 50% are singletons. Sequencing was carried out using blood. These receptors were taken from a woman aged 25-40 years with Graves' ophthalmopathy.

This clonotype was counted many times. This chain uses TRBV9 with TRBJ1-4; D is perhaps TRBD1 (5 bases). Trimming took off 4 bases at V and 7 bases at J, with 17 bases between the two ends. The germline gives CDR1 SGDLS, CDR2 YYNGEE. CDR3 length: 15 amino acids. In nucleotides, the CDR3 is TGTGCCAGCAGCCTCACTGGGCAGGGATCTGAAAAACTGTTTTTT. Its translation: CASSLTGQGSEKLFF. The full variable domain, rest sourced from reference TRBV9 and TRBJ1-4, is DSGVTQTPKHLITATGQRVTLRCSPRSGDLSVYWYQQSLDQGLQFLIQYYNGEERAKGNILERFSAQQFPDLHSELNLSSLELGDSALYFCASSLTGQGSEKLFFGSGTQLSVL.

Only a few counts were recorded for this clonotype. The rearrangement links TRBV3-1 to TRBJ1-2; 11 bases are shared with TRBD1. Germline CDR1 LGHDT, CDR2 YNNKEL (reference sequence). This CDR3 region has 16 residues. V was pared by 0 bases and J by 8 bases, with 8 bases of the junction left unmatched. CDR3 in amino acids: CASSQDPGTGGHGYTF. The CDR3 bases are TGTGCCAGCAGCCAAGACCCCGGGACAGGGGGTCACGGCTACACCTTC.

The V call is TRBV28, the J call TRBJ1-2, with TRBD1 identical over 9 bases. Germline CDR1 and CDR2: MDHEN and SYDVKM. V gave up 3 bases and J gave up 4 bases; unmatched junction bases: 6. The CDR3 sequence is 15 residues long. This CDR3 is CASSFPQTGGYGYTF. CDR3 coding DNA: TGTGCCAGCAGTTTTCCACAGACAGGGGGCTATGGCTACACCTTC.

This chain uses TRBV7-7 with TRBJ1-5; the D gene is possibly TRBD1 (6 bases). V lost 7 bases and J lost 0, with 34 bases in between. The V gene's germline CDR1 is SSHAT and CDR2 FNYEAQ (reference sequence). This CDR3 contains 22 residues. The CDR3 DNA reads as TGTGCCAGCAAAAGAGCCTACCCAAACTTCCCGGAGACAGGAAATAGCAATCAGCCCCAGCATTTT. This encodes CASKRAYPNFPETGNSNQPQHF.

The V gene is TRBV25-1, the J gene TRBJ2-5; D is possibly TRBD2 (7 bases). V lost 8 bases and J lost 4, with 14 bases in between. Germline V CDR1 and CDR2: MGHDK, SYGVNS. This CDR3 is 13 amino acids long. CDR3 DNA: TGTGCCAGCGTCGGGGGGCAGGCAGAGACCCAGTACTTC. Protein sequence: CASVGGQAETQYF.

The rearrangement uses TRBV19 and TRBJ1-5; D gene unclear. The V and J ends lost 8 bases and 7 bases respectively, with 12 bases between them. From germline, CDR1 is LNHDA and CDR2 SQIVND (reference sequence). The CDR3 runs 12 residues. CDR3 nucleotides: TGTGCCAGTGGTAGTAACGGACAGCCCCAGCATTTT. Residues: CASGSNGQPQHF.

A remark on this clonotype: The junction departs from germline at one end; a sequencing error may be responsible. The chain couples TRBV19 to TRBJ1-1, with 7 bases matching TRBD1. The CDR3 consists of 15 residues. The germline CDR1 and CDR2 sequences are LNHDA and SQIVND (reference sequence). This CDR3 is CAGSIGGTVNTEAFF. CDR3 coding DNA: TGTGCCGGTAGTATAGGGGGGACAGTGAACACTGAAGCTTTCTTT.

In this sample, this clonotype turned up many times. This chain links TRBV18 with TRBJ2-7, with no clear D. Germline CDR1 is KGHSH and CDR2 is LQKENI. The length of the CDR3 is 14 residues. Trimming left V 3 bases short and J 4 bases short, with 13 bases between. The CDR3: CASSPTLAPYEQYF. CDR3 sequence (DNA): TGTGCCAGCTCACCGACCCTGGCCCCATACGAGCAGTACTTC.

The rearrangement joins TRBV4-2 to TRBJ2-2; D is ambiguous. The V gene lost 1 base and the J gene lost 10 bases, with 10 bases spanning the gap. This CDR3 region has 13 residues. CDR1 and CDR2 (germline): LGHNA, YNFKEQ. This CDR3 is CASSQVDGEELFF. CDR3 coding DNA: TGTGCCAGCAGCCAAGTGGACGGCGAGGAGCTGTTTTTT.

The table lists this clonotype with a count of one. A read error may produce the germline difference seen at one junction end. The chain combines TRBV20-1 with TRBJ2-1; no clear D gene. The CDR3 consists of 10 residues. From germline, CDR1 is DFQATT and CDR2 SNEGSKA (reference sequence). The CDR3 spells CSAPKNEEFF. CDR3 in DNA: TGCAGTGCCCCTAAAAATGAGGAGTTCTTC.

The chain combines TRBV12-3 or TRBV12-4 with TRBJ2-2, with D perhaps matching TRBD1 or TRBD2 (5 bases each). The germline V and J ends were trimmed by 6 bases and 2 bases, with 16 bases remaining between them. The CDR3 spans 16 residues. CDR3 region: CASRSGPGANTGELFF. The CDR3 nucleotides are TGTGCCAGCAGGTCGGGGCCTGGGGCCAACACCGGGGAGCTGTTTTTT.

The chain couples TRBV28 to TRBJ2-7; 9 bases line up with TRBD1. The CDR3 runs 15 residues. CDR1 is MDHEN and CDR2 is SYDVKM in the germline V gene. V trimming: 6 bases; J trimming: 5 bases; junction bases outside the gene matches: 11. In nucleotides, the CDR3 is TGTGCCAGCAGAAACCCGGGACAGGGTGACCACGAGCAGTACTTC. The encoded protein is CASRNPGQGDHEQYF. The whole variable domain, filled in from reference TRBV28 and TRBJ2-7, reads DVKVTQSSRYLVKRTGEKVFLECVQDMDHENMFWYRQDPGLGLRLIYFSYDVKMKEKGDIPEGYSVSREKKERFSLILESASTNQTSMYLCASRNPGQGDHEQYFGPGTRLTVT.

Regarding this clonotype: Compared with germline, one end of the junction differs, possibly owing to a read error. This chain joins TRBV2 and TRBJ1-1; 8 nucleotides agree with TRBD1. CDR1 and CDR2 (germline): SNHLY, FYNNEI. This CDR3 region has 14 residues. CDR3 nucleotides: TGTACCAGCAAGCGAGCAGGGGGCAACACTGAAACTTTCTTT. It is translated as CTSKRAGGNTETFF.

This clonotype was seen ten or more times. The V call is TRBV28, the J call TRBJ1-2; D might be TRBD1 (6 bases). Looked up from germline, CDR1 is MDHEN and CDR2 is SYDVKM. V was trimmed by 3 bases and J by 8 bases, leaving 10 bases between them. This CDR3 is built from 12 residues. The CDR3: CASSFSGEGYTF. For the CDR3, the DNA is TGTGCCAGCAGTTTTTCAGGGGAGGGCTACACCTTC.

In its sample, this clonotype was seen many times. The rearrangement uses TRBV7-2 and TRBJ2-5; 8 bases map to TRBD2. CDR3 size: 15 residues. Unmatched junction bases numbered 5, after V lost 3 bases and J lost 2 bases. Looked up from germline, CDR1 is SGHTA and CDR2 is FQGNSA. CDR3 amino acids: CASSFQTSGQETQYF. CDR3 nucleotides: TGTGCCAGCAGCTTCCAAACTAGCGGACAAGAGACCCAGTACTTC.

This clonotype was seen ten or more times. The germline gene is not matched at one end of the junction; a read error may be the cause. The chain uses TRBV7-7 and TRBJ2-1; 9 nucleotides agree with TRBD2. The CDR3 is made up of 16 amino acids. Germline assignment: CDR1 SSHAT and CDR2 FNYEAQ (reference sequence). The CDR3 sequence: CASSLAGVVPYNEQFF. CDR3 bases: TGTGCTAGCAGCTTAGCGGGAGTGGTACCCTACAATGAGCAGTTCTTC.

The chain is built from TRBV20-1 and TRBJ1-2; tentatively, D is TRBD1 (5 bases). This CDR3 comprises 11 residues. V lost 1 base, J lost 8 bases, and 8 bases lay in between. Germline V gene sequence: CDR1 DFQATT, CDR2 SNEGSKA (reference sequence). The CDR3 here is CSARGPGGYTF. The DNA for the CDR3 is TGCAGTGCTAGAGGGCCAGGGGGCTACACCTTC.

Notes on this clonotype: A junction end diverges from the germline sequence, so it may reflect a read error. This chain connects TRBV6-5 to TRBJ1-3; D not certain. Germline lookup yields CDR1 MNHEY and CDR2 SVGAGI. This CDR3 contains 16 residues. The CDR3, as DNA: TGTGCCAGCAGTTACGGAATGGGCAGCGCTGGAAACGCCATATATTTT. It is translated as CASSYGMGSAGNAIYF.

There are many counts of this clonotype. The chain combines TRBV29-1 with TRBJ2-1, with 7 bases aligning to TRBD1. Unmatched junction bases numbered 17, after V lost 6 bases and J lost 9 bases. The CDR3 covers 15 residues. Germline CDR1 SQVTM, CDR2 ANQGSEA. The CDR3 loop is CSVVTGLHRGIEQFF. As DNA, the CDR3 is TGCAGCGTAGTGACAGGGCTGCATCGGGGCATTGAGCAGTTCTTC.

In its sample, this clonotype was seen many times. Relative to the germline gene, one junction end is altered; a read error may explain this. This chain uses TRBV7-7 with TRBJ2-7; D ambiguous. This CDR3 comprises 13 residues. The germline V gene encodes CDR1 SSHAT and CDR2 FNYEAQ (reference sequence). The CDR3 bases are TGTGCTAGCAGCCCCTGGGGTTCCTACGAGCAGTACTTC. Translated, it gives CASSPWGSYEQYF.

This clonotype was observed a few times. The V and J genes are TRBV12-3 or TRBV12-4 and TRBJ2-7, with 10 bases fitting TRBD2. Unmatched junction bases numbered 10, after V lost 0 bases and J lost 2 bases. The CDR3 totals 18 residues. The CDR3 DNA sequence: TGTGCCAGCAGTTTAGCTCCGGGACTAGCGCTTAGCGCCTACGAGCAGTACTTC. Its translation: CASSLAPGLALSAYEQYF.

The sample holds many counts of this clonotype. This chain joins TRBV20-1 and TRBJ2-3, with D possibly matching TRBD2 (6 bases). CDR1 is DFQATT and CDR2 is SNEGSKA in the germline V gene (reference sequence). This CDR3 region has 17 residues. The ends were cut back, 1 base at V and 2 bases at J, with 19 bases in the middle. CDR3 protein: CSARGASVGGTTDTQYF. In DNA form, the CDR3 reads TGCAGTGCTAGAGGCGCTTCGGTTGGCGGGACCACAGATACGCAGTATTTT.

On this clonotype itself: A much larger clonotype is one base distant, so this may be a read error. This rearrangement joins TRBV28 to TRBJ2-3; 7 bases map to TRBD2. V lost 7 bases, J lost 1 base, and 8 bases stayed unmatched. The V gene's germline CDR1 is MDHEN and CDR2 SYDVKM. The CDR3 has 15 amino acids. CDR3: CASKPWDYRTDTQYF. CDR3 DNA: TGTGCCAGCAAACCCTGGGACTATCGCACAGATACGCAGTATTTT.

As to this clonotype: This may be a read error: a much more frequent sequence differs by one nucleotide. This chain joins TRBV7-2 and TRBJ2-7; D may be TRBD1 (5 bases). This CDR3 is built from 13 residues. CDR1 and CDR2 from the germline V gene are SGHTA and FQGNSA. Trimming left V 6 bases short and J 4 bases short, with 13 bases between. The CDR3 DNA reads TGTGCCAGCAGTAAGGGGTCTAGGTACGAGCAGTACTTC. This encodes CASSKGSRYEQYF.

The rearrangement links TRBV30 to TRBJ2-7; D ambiguous. Trimming stripped 5 bases from V and 5 bases from J, with 10 bases between. Germline V gives CDR1 GTSNPN, CDR2 SVGIG (reference sequence). This CDR3 is built from 11 residues. The DNA for the CDR3 is TGTGCCTGGGCCGTGGTCGACGAGCAGTACTTC. Its protein is CAWAVVDEQYF.

At least ten counts were recorded for this clonotype. The chain is built from TRBV7-8 and TRBJ1-1; 8 bases are a match to TRBD1. In germline, CDR1 is SGHVS, CDR2 FQNEAQ. Losses at the gene ends were 3 bases for V and 4 bases for J; bases not matched to a gene: 1. CDR3 length: 13 residues. CDR3 DNA: TGTGCCAGCAGCTTCAGGGGGCTCACTGAAGCTTTCTTT. Its protein product is CASSFRGLTEAFF. Variable domain in full (rest from reference TRBV7-8 and TRBJ1-1): GAGVSQSPRYKVAKRGQDVALRCDPISGHVSLFWYQQALGQGPEFLTYFQNEAQLDKSGLPSDRFFAERPEGSVSTLKIQRTQQEDSAVYLCASSFRGLTEAFFGQGTRLTVV.

CDR3 amino acids: CATGTGAYNEQFF. CDR3 coding DNA: TGTGCCACCGGGACAGGGGCATACAATGAGCAGTTCTTC. The chain couples TRBV24-1 to TRBJ2-1; TRBD1 agrees at 10 bases. Losses at the gene ends were 9 bases for V and 4 bases for J; bases not matched to a gene: 2. The CDR3 totals 13 residues. Germline V lookup: CDR1 KGHDR, CDR2 SFDVKD.